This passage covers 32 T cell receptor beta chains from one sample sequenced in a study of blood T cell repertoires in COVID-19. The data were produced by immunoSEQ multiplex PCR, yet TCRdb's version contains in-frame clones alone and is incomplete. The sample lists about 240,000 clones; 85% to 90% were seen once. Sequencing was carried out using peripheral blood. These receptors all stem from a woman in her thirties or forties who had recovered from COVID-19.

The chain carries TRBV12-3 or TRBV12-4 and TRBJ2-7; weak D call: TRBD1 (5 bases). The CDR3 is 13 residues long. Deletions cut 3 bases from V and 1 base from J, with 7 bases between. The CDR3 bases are TGTGCCAGCAGTTTCGGACAATCCTACGAGCAGTACTTC. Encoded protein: CASSFGQSYEQYF.

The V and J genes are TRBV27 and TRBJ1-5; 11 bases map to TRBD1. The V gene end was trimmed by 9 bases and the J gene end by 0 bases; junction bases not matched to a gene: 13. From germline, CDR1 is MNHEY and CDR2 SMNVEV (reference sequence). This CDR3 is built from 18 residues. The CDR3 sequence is CASTPWTGGPYSNQPQHF. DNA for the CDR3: TGTGCCAGTACCCCCTGGACAGGGGGCCCCTATAGCAATCAGCCCCAGCATTTT.

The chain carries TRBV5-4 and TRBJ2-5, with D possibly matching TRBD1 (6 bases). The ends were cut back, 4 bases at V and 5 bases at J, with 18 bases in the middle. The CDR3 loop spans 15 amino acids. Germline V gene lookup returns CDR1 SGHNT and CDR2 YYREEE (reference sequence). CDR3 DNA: TGTGCCAGCAGCCCCCAGGGGAGCTCAGGGGAGACCCAGTACTTC. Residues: CASSPQGSSGETQYF.

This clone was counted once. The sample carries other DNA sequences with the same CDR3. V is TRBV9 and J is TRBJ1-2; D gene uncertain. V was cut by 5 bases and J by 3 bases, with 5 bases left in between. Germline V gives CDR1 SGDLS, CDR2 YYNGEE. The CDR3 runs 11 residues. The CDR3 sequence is CASSTDYGYTF. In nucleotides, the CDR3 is TGTGCCAGCAGTACAGACTATGGCTACACCTTC.

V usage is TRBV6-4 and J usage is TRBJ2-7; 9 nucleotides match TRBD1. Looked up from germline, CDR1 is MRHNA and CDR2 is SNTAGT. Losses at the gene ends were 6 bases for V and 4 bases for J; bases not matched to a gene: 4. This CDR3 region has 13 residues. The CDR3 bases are TGTGCCAGCAGGGACAGGGGAAAATACGAGCAGTACTTC. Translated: CASRDRGKYEQYF.

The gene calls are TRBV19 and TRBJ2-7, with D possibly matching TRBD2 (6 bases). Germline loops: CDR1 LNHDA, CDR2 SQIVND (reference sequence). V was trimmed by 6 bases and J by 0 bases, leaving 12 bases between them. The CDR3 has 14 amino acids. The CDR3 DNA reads TGTGCCAGTAGCAAACGGGGGAGCTCCTACGAGCAGTACTTC. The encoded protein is CASSKRGSSYEQYF.

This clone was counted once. CDR3 protein: CASSLVPSGRPWGGELFF. As DNA, the CDR3 is TGTGCCAGCAGCTTAGTGCCTAGCGGGAGGCCGTGGGGCGGGGAGCTGTTTTTT. The chain links TRBV7-3 to TRBJ2-2, with 11 bases lining up with TRBD2. Germline V gene data show CDR1 as SGHTA and CDR2 as FQGTGA. Unmatched junction bases numbered 12, after V lost 2 bases and J lost 7 bases. This CDR3 region has 18 residues.

The CDR3 here is CAMQGSSYEQYF. The CDR3 DNA reads as TGTGCCATGCAGGGGTCCTCCTACGAGCAGTACTTC. The chain carries TRBV10-3 and TRBJ2-7; D possibly corresponds to TRBD1 (6 bases). Trimming took 9 bases from V and 0 from J, leaving 9 bases between them. Germline V gene sequence: CDR1 ENHRY, CDR2 SYGVKD. This CDR3 contains 12 residues.

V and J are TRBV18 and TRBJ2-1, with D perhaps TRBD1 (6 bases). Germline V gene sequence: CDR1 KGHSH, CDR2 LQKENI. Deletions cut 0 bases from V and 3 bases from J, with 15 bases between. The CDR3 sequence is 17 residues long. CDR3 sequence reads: CASSPPNARGSYNEQFF. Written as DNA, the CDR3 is TGTGCCAGCTCACCACCCAACGCCAGGGGAAGCTACAATGAGCAGTTCTTC. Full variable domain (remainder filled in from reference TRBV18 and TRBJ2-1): NAGVMQNPRHLVRRRGQEARLRCSPMKGHSHVYWYRQLPEEGLKFMVYLQKENIIDESGMPKERFSAEFPKEGPSILRIQQVVRGDSAAYFCASSPPNARGSYNEQFFGPGTRLTVL.

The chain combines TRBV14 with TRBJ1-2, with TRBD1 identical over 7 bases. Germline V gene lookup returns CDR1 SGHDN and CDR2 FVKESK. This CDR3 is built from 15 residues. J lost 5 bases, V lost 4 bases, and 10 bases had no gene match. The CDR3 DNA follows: TGTGCCAGCAGCCCAAACCCGACAGGGTATTATGGCTACACCTTC. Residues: CASSPNPTGYYGYTF. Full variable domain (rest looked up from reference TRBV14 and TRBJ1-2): EAGVTQFPSHSVIEKGQTVTLRCDPISGHDNLYWYRRVMGKEIKFLLHFVKESKQDESGMPNNRFLAERTGGTYSTLKVQPAELEDSGVYFCASSPNPTGYYGYTFGSGTRLTVV.

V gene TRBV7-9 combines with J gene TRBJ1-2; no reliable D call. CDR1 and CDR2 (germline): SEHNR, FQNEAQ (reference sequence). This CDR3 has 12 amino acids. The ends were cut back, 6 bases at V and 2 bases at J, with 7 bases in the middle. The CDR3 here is CASSGQNYGYTF. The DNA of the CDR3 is TGTGCCAGCAGTGGGCAGAACTATGGCTACACCTTC.

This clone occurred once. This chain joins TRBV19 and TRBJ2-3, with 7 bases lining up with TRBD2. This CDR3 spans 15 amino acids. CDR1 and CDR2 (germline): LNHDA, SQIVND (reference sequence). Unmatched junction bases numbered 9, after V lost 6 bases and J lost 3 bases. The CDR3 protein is CASRLGGGGTDTQYF. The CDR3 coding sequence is TGTGCCAGTAGGTTGGGCGGGGGAGGGACAGATACGCAGTATTTT. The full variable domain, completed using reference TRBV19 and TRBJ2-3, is DGGITQSPKYLFRKEGQNVTLSCEQNLNHDAMYWYRQDPGQGLRLIYYSQIVNDFQKGDIAEGYSVSREKKESFPLTVTSAQKNPTAFYLCASRLGGGGTDTQYFGPGTRLTVL.

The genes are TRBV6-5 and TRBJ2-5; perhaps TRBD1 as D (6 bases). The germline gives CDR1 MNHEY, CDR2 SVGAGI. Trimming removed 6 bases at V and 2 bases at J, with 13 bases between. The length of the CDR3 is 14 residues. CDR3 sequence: CASRLGAGQETQYF. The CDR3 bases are TGTGCCAGCAGGTTGGGGGCAGGGCAAGAGACCCAGTACTTC.

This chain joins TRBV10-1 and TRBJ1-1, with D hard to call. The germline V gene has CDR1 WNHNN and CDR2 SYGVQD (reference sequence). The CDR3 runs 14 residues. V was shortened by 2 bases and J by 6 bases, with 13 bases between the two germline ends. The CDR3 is CASSEGGRYAEAFF. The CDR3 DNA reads TGCGCCAGCAGTGAGGGAGGAAGATACGCTGAAGCTTTCTTT.

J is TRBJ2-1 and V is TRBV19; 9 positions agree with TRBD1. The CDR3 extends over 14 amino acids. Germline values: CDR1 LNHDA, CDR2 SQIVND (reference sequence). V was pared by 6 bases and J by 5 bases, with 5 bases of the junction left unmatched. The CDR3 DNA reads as TGTGCCAGTAGGCCGGGACAGGGTAACAATGAGCAGTTCTTC. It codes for CASRPGQGNNEQFF.

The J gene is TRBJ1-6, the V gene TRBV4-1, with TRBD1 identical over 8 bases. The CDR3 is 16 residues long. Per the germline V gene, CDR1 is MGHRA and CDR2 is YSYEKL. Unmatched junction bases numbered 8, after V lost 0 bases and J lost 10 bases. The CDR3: CASSQDPTGAGSPLHF. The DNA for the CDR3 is TGCGCCAGCAGCCAAGATCCGACAGGGGCCGGGTCACCCCTCCACTTT.

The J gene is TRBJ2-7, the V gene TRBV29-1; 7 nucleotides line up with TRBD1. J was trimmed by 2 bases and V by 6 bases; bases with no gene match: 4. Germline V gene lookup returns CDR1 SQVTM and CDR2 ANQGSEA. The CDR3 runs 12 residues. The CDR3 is CSVGDRAYEQYF. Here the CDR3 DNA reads TGCAGCGTGGGGGACAGAGCCTACGAGCAGTACTTC.

The CDR3 DNA reads as TGCGCCAGCAGCTTGTTTGGGGGGGACGACTCGACGGGTGGCTACACCTTC. As protein: CASSLFGGDDSTGGYTF. The chain links TRBV5-1 to TRBJ1-2; the D gene is possibly TRBD1 (5 bases). The CDR3 runs to 17 residues. V lost 1 base, J lost 7 bases, and 23 bases lay in between. Germline CDR1 and CDR2: SGHRS and YFSETQ. The full variable domain, completed using reference TRBV5-1 and TRBJ1-2, is KAGVTQTPRYLIKTRGQQVTLSCSPISGHRSVSWYQQTPGQGLQFLFEYFSETQRNKGNFPGRFSGRQFSNSRSEMNVSTLELGDSALYLCASSLFGGDDSTGGYTFGSGTRLTVV.

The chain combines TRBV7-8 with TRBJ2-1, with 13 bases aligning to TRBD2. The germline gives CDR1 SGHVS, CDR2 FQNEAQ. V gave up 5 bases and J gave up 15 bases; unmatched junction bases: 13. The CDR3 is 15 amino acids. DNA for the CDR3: TGTGCCAGCAGCCCGAGGACTAGCGGGAGCGATCGTCTGTTCTTC. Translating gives CASSPRTSGSDRLFF.

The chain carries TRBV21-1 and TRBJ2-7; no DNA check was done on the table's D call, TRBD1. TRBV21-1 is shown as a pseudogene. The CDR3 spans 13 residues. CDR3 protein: CASSKGADYEQYV. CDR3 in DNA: TGTGCCAGCAGCAAAGGGGCCGACTACGAGCAGTACGTC.

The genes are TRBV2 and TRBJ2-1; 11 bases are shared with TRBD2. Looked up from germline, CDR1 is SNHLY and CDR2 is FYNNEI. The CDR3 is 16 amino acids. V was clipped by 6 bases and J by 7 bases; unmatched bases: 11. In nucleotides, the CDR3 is TGTGCCAGCAGACCTAGGACTAGCGGGCCCCGGAATGAGCAGTTCTTC. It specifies CASRPRTSGPRNEQFF.

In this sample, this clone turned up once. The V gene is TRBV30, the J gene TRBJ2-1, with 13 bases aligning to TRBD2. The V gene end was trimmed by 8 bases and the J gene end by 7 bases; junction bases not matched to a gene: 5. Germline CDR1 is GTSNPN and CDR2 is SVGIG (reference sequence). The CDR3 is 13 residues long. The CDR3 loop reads CAGLAGVENEQFF. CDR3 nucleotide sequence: TGTGCCGGACTAGCGGGAGTTGAAAATGAGCAGTTCTTC.

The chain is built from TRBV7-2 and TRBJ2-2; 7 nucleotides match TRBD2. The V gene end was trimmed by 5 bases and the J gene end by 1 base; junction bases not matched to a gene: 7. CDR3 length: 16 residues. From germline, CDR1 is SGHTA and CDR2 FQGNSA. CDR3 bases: TGTGCCAGCAGCCCGACGGGGGGTTTGAACACCGGGGAGCTGTTTTTT. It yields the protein CASSPTGGLNTGELFF. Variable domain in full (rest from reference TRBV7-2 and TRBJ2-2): GAGVSQSPSNKVTEKGKDVELRCDPISGHTALYWYRQSLGQGLEFLIYFQGNSAPDKSGLPSDRFSAERTGGSVSTLTIQRTQQEDSAVYLCASSPTGGLNTGELFFGEGSRLTVL.

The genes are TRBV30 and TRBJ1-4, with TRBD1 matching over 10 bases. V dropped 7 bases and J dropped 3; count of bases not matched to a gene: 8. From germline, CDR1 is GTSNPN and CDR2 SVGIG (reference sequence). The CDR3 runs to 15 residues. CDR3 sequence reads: CAFGTGVLANEKLFF. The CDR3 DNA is TGTGCCTTCGGGACAGGGGTGTTAGCTAATGAAAAACTGTTTTTT.

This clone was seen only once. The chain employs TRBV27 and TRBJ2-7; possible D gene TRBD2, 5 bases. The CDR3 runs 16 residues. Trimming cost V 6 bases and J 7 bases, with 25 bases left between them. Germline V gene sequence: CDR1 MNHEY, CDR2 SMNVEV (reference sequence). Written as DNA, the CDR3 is TGTGCCAGCAGGAGCGGTCCCCCCCTTCTTTACTGGGAGCAGTACTTC. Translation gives CASRSGPPLLYWEQYF.

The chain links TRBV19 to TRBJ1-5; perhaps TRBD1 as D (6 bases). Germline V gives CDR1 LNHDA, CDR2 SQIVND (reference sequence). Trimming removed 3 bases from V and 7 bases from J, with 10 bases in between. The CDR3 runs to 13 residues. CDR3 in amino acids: CASSIGGLQPQHF. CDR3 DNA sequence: TGTGCCAGTAGTATCGGGGGGCTGCAGCCCCAGCATTTT.

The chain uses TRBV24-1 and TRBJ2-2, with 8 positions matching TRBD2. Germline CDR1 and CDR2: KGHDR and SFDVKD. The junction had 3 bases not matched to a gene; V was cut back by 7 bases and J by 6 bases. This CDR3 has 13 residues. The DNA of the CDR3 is TGTGCCACCAGGGGACTAGGTGCCGGGGAGCTGTTTTTT. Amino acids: CATRGLGAGELFF.

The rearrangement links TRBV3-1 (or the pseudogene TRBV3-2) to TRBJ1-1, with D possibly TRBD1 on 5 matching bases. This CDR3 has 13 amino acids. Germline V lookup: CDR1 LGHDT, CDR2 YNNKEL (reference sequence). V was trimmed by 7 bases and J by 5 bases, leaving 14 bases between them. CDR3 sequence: CASTRGVGTEAFF. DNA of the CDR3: TGTGCCAGCACCCGGGGGGTTGGGACTGAAGCTTTCTTT.

The CDR3 DNA reads as TGTGCCTGGAGTGCCCCGGGAGAGACCCAGTACTTC. Its protein is CAWSAPGETQYF. The gene calls are TRBV30 and TRBJ2-5, with unresolved D. The CDR3 totals 12 residues. Trimming shortened V by 1 base and J by 4 bases, and 7 bases separated the two germline ends. Germline CDR1 and CDR2: GTSNPN and SVGIG (reference sequence).

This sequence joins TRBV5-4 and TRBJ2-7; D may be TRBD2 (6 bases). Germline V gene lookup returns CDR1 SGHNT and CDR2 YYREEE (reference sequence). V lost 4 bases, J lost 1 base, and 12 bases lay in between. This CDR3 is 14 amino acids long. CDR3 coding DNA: TGTGCCAGCAGCCCCCGCGGGGCGTCCTACGAGCAGTACTTC. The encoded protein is CASSPRGASYEQYF. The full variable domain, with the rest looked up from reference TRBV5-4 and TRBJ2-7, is ETGVTQSPTHLIKTRGQQVTLRCSSQSGHNTVSWYQQALGQGPQFIFQYYREEENGRGNFPPRFSGLQFPNYSSELNVNALELDDSALYLCASSPRGASYEQYFGPGTRLTVT.

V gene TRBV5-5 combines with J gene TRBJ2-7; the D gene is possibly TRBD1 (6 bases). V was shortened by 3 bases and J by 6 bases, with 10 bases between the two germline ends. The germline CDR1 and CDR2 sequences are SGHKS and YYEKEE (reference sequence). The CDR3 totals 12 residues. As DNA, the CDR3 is TGTGCCAGCAGCTCCCAGGGGAGCGAGCAGTACGTC. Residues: CASSSQGSEQYV.

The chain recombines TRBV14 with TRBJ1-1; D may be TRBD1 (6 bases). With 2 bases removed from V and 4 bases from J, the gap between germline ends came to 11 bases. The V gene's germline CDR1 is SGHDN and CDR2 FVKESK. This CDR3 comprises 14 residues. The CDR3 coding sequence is TGTGCCAGCAGCCAACAGGGGTTGGGCACTGAAGCTTTCTTT. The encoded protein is CASSQQGLGTEAFF.